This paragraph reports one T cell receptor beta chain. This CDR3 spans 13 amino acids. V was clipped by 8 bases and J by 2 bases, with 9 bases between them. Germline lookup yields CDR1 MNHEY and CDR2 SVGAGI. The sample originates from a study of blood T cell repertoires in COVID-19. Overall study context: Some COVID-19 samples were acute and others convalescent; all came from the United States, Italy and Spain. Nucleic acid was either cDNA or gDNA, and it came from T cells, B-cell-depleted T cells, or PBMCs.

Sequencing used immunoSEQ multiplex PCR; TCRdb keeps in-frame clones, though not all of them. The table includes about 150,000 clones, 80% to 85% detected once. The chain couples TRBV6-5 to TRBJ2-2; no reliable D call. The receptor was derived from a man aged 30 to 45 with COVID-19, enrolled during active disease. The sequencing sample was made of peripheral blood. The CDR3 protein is CASVQTNTGELFF. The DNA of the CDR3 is TGTGCCAGCGTACAGACCAACACCGGGGAGCTGTTTTTT.